Below, one T cell receptor beta chain is given with its context. Its matching antigen is unknown. TCR sequencing used cDNA made by reverse transcription of extracted RNA. Assay used: immunoSEQ multiplex PCR; TCRdb lists only in-frame clones, some missing. Seen here are 120,000 or so clones, roughly 58% observed once, and the top ten hold under 35%. This entry is derived from a study of CD8+ T cells in alopecia areata. Study findings and constraints: Normal skin's resident alphabeta T cells are sequenced alongside lesional scalp T cells.

Trimming cost V 6 bases and J 2 bases, with 10 bases left between them. Germline V gives CDR1 LNHDA, CDR2 SQIVND (reference sequence). The CDR3 extends over 13 amino acids. As for treatment: oral pan-JAK inhibitor, 5-10 mg twice daily. PBMCs, the starting material, were the source of sorted CD4+ and CD8+ T cells. The starting material was CD8+ T cells sorted from blood, obtained at week 4, from a patient treated with tofacitinib. The TCR originated in a human donor with alopecia areata. The gene calls are TRBV19 and TRBJ1-1, with a possible D match to TRBD1 (5 bases). In nucleotides, the CDR3 is TGTGCCAGTAGATCGCAGGGTAACACTGAAGCTTTCTTT. It encodes CASRSQGNTEAFF.